This T cell receptor beta chain originates from a study of cytomegalovirus exposure and HLA in healthy donors. Regarding the study as a whole: For cytomegalovirus status, the classifier reportedly gave diagnoses with high specificity and sensitivity. In a later analysis, TCR association rates varied by HLA locus: DRB1 most, HLA-C fewest.

This CDR3 region has 15 residues. V was clipped by 4 bases and J by 0 bases, with 9 bases between them. Looked up from germline, CDR1 is MNHNS and CDR2 is SASEGT. Comment on this clone: Its antigen is as yet unknown.

Primers for the PCR totalled 60 Vbeta and 13 Jbeta. Only in-frame clones appear in the TCRdb table, and some are missing; sequencing was by immunoSEQ multiplex PCR. The sample lists tens of thousands of clones, approximately 76% occurring once. This chain connects TRBV6-1 to TRBJ1-4; weak D call: TRBD1 (6 bases). This receptor was identified in a man aged 50-59 years in good health and CMV-seronegative. Sequenced input: PBMCs. The DNA of the CDR3 is TGTGCCAGCAGTGCCTGGACAGCAACTAATGAAAAACTGTTTTTT. Encoded protein: CASSAWTATNEKLFF.